The 23 T cell receptor beta chains presented below share a single source sample, sequenced in a study of regulatory T cells in long-lasting Graves disease. Time point here: newly diagnosed GD, antithyroid drugs for less than 3 months. Following extraction of RNA from PBMCs, that RNA was used to make the TCR library. Investigators prepared the TCR beta libraries by applying iRepertoire HTBI primers and Arm-PCR of CDR3 regions. A single record per CDR3 protein comes from TCRdb applying MiXCR to the multiplex PCR reads. In the table there are around 330,000 distinct CDR3 sequences, about 18% of which are singletons. The input for sequencing was peripheral blood mononuclear cells (PBMCs), taken at new diagnosis, from a patient treated with antithyroid drugs. These receptors were taken from a female donor with Graves disease.

Of note for this clonotype: A read error may explain this, as a much larger clone is one base away. This chain connects TRBV5-1 to TRBJ2-5; TRBD2 agrees at 10 bases. The CDR3 sequence is 16 residues long. Germline values: CDR1 SGHRS, CDR2 YFSETQ. For the CDR3, the DNA is TGCGCCAGCAGCATTCTTCTAGCGGGAGTCCAAGGGACCCAGTACTTC. It yields the protein CASSILLAGVQGTQYF.

This clonotype has ten or more counts. V and J are TRBV28 and TRBJ2-7, with D perhaps TRBD2 (6 bases). Trimming stripped 6 bases from V and 7 bases from J, with 16 bases between. Germline CDR1 MDHEN, CDR2 SYDVKM. This CDR3 region has 13 residues. DNA of the CDR3: TGTGCCAGCAGCCGCGGTTTTGGGGGGGAGCAGTACTTC. As protein: CASSRGFGGEQYF.

A remark on this clonotype: A read error is likely here: a far larger clone is one base away. This chain connects TRBV28 to TRBJ2-1; D may be TRBD1 or TRBD2 (6 bases each). Germline V gives CDR1 MDHEN, CDR2 SYDVKM. The CDR3 totals 15 residues. The CDR3 DNA is TGTGCCAGCCTAGGGGGGAGCAGCTCCTACAATAAGCAGTTCTTC. Protein: CASLGGSSSYNKQFF.

This clonotype was seen repeatedly, ten times or more. J is TRBJ1-2 and V is TRBV6-1, with D hard to call. The CDR3 runs to 16 residues. V was pared by 6 bases and J by 7 bases, with 24 bases between. Germline assignment: CDR1 MNHNS and CDR2 SASEGT. Here the CDR3 DNA reads TGTGCCAGCAGCGGGGAGCGGGCAGGATTAGACGCTGGCTACACCTTC. Its translation is CASSGERAGLDAGYTF.

The table lists this clonotype with many counts. This chain joins TRBV12-3 or TRBV12-4 and TRBJ1-3, with D uncertain. V was pared by 1 base and J by 0 bases, with 10 bases between. This CDR3 has 16 residues. DNA for the CDR3: TGTGCCAGCAGTTTAGTGCGGCGGAGCTCTGGAAACACCATATATTTT. Residues: CASSLVRRSSGNTIYF.

The table lists this clonotype with many counts. This sequence joins TRBV7-8 and TRBJ1-1; TRBD1 might be the D (5 bases). Germline lookup yields CDR1 SGHVS and CDR2 FQNEAQ. This CDR3 spans 13 amino acids. V gave up 5 bases and J gave up 3 bases, with 10 bases separating them. In DNA form, the CDR3 reads TGTGCCAGCAGCGTACGGGGGTACACTGAAGCTTTCTTT. As protein: CASSVRGYTEAFF. Full variable domain (outside the CDR3, taken from reference TRBV7-8 and TRBJ1-1): GAGVSQSPRYKVAKRGQDVALRCDPISGHVSLFWYQQALGQGPEFLTYFQNEAQLDKSGLPSDRFFAERPEGSVSTLKIQRTQQEDSAVYLCASSVRGYTEAFFGQGTRLTVV.

Remarks on this clonotype: This clone may be a read error of a much larger clone one base away. The CDR3 sequence: CASTRTGNSNQPQHF. The CDR3 DNA follows: TGTGCCAGCACCCGAACGGGCAACTCCAATCAGCCCCAGCATTTT. This rearrangement joins TRBV6-2 or TRBV6-3 to TRBJ1-5; D is unresolved. This CDR3 is built from 15 residues. Between the trimmed V and J ends, which lost 7 bases and 3 bases, there was a span of 16 bases. Germline assignment: CDR1 MNHEY and CDR2 SVGEGT.

This clonotype was seen more than once but under ten times. The chain uses TRBV3-1 and TRBJ2-3, with D unresolved. Trimming shortened V by 3 bases and J by 4 bases, and 5 bases separated the two germline ends. This CDR3 region has 12 residues. Germline values: CDR1 LGHDT, CDR2 YNNKEL (reference sequence). CDR3 nucleotide sequence: TGTGCCAGCAGCCAGTCGTCAGATACGCAGTATTTT. This translates into CASSQSSDTQYF.

This clonotype has a count of ten or more. This chain uses TRBV28 with TRBJ1-2; perhaps TRBD1 as D (5 bases). Trimming stripped 2 bases from V and 5 bases from J, with 21 bases between. Germline V CDR1 and CDR2: MDHEN, SYDVKM. The CDR3 spans 17 residues. The CDR3 DNA reads TGTGCCAGCAGTTTACACTCCCCCCTAGGGGAAAAGTATGGCTACACCTTC. Translated: CASSLHSPLGEKYGYTF.

This clonotype was observed at least ten times. This chain links TRBV28 with TRBJ2-5; D perhaps matches TRBD2 (6 bases). Germline CDR1 is MDHEN and CDR2 is SYDVKM. The V end lost 5 bases, the J end lost 7 bases, and 14 bases lay between the germline ends. CDR3 length equals 13 residues. The DNA for the CDR3 is TGTGCCAGCAGTCGTACACTAGCTGGGACCCAGTACTTC. It is translated as CASSRTLAGTQYF.

This clonotype was seen at least ten times. The rearrangement joins TRBV20-1 to TRBJ2-7; 8 nucleotides match TRBD1. Trimming took 0 bases from V and 11 from J; bases not matched to a gene: 12. Germline values: CDR1 DFQATT, CDR2 SNEGSKA (reference sequence). The CDR3 has 14 amino acids. The CDR3 is CSARDQETGAMEYF. The CDR3 DNA is TGCAGTGCTAGAGATCAGGAGACAGGGGCGATGGAGTACTTC.

This clonotype was recorded many times. This chain uses TRBV6-1 with TRBJ1-1, with D unclear. Trimming took off 8 bases at V and 1 base at J, with 8 bases between the two ends. The CDR3 sequence is 12 residues long. The germline CDR1 and CDR2 sequences are MNHNS and SASEGT. The CDR3: CASLNGNTEAFF. In DNA, the CDR3 is TGTGCCAGCCTGAATGGGAACACTGAAGCTTTCTTT.

This clonotype was seen a handful of times. V is TRBV30 and J is TRBJ2-7, with D tentatively TRBD1 or TRBD2 (6 bases each). V was shortened by 3 bases and J by 3 bases, with 15 bases between the two germline ends. Germline V gene sequence: CDR1 GTSNPN, CDR2 SVGIG (reference sequence). This CDR3 contains 14 residues. CDR3 DNA: TGTGCCTGGAGGAATAGCGGAGGGGGCTACGAGCAGTACTTC. Translating it yields CAWRNSGGGYEQYF.

The chain joins TRBV12-3 or TRBV12-4 to TRBJ1-2; tentatively, D is TRBD1 (5 bases). The V end lost 3 bases, the J end lost 4 bases, and 15 bases lay between the germline ends. The CDR3 has 15 residues. The CDR3 DNA is TGTGCCAGCAGTTTGGGCAGGGACCTTCTCTATGGCTACACCTTC. Its translation: CASSLGRDLLYGYTF.

This clonotype was recorded at least ten times. V gene TRBV13 combines with J gene TRBJ2-1; no clear D gene. V was cut by 9 bases and J by 5 bases, with 8 bases left in between. The CDR3 totals 11 residues. The V gene's germline CDR1 is PRHDT and CDR2 FYEKMQ (reference sequence). The CDR3 is CASMKNNEQFF. The CDR3 coding sequence is TGTGCCAGTATGAAAAACAATGAGCAGTTCTTC. Filled out from reference TRBV13 and TRBJ2-1, the complete variable domain reads AAGVIQSPRHLIKEKRETATLKCYPIPRHDTVYWYQQGPGQDPQFLISFYEKMQSDKGSIPDRFSAQQFSDYHSELNMSSLELGDSALYFCASMKNNEQFFGPGTRLTVL.

Comments on this clonotype: Since a much larger clone is just one base distant, this may be a read error. This chain links TRBV15 with TRBJ2-3; 10 positions agree with TRBD2. V lost 10 bases to trimming and J lost 2 bases; unmatched junction nucleotides: 6. CDR1 is LNHNV, CDR2 YYDKDF, per germline (reference sequence). CDR3 length equals 14 residues. The CDR3 is CAIRTSGLTDTQYF. In DNA form, the CDR3 reads TGTGCCATTCGGACTAGCGGACTCACAGATACGCAGTATTTT.

This clonotype has ten or more counts. CDR3 DNA: TGTGCCAGCACCCAGAGGGGGGCGGGGAATGAGCAGTTCTTC. Translated: CASTQRGAGNEQFF. The chain carries TRBV7-9 and TRBJ2-1; D may be TRBD1 or TRBD2 (6 bases each). Trimming took off 7 bases at V and 7 bases at J, with 17 bases between the two ends. CDR1 and CDR2 from the germline V gene are SEHNR and FQNEAQ (reference sequence). The CDR3 runs to 14 residues.

This clonotype was recorded at least ten times. The chain couples TRBV12-5 to TRBJ2-1; D is unresolved. CDR1 is LGHNT and CDR2 is FRNRAP in the germline V gene. With 2 bases removed from V and 6 bases from J, the gap between germline ends came to 14 bases. This CDR3 is built from 15 residues. CDR3 loop: CASGLLLPMGNEQFF. Written as DNA, the CDR3 is TGTGCTAGTGGTTTGTTACTCCCTATGGGCAATGAGCAGTTCTTC.

The chain carries TRBV6-2 or TRBV6-3 and TRBJ2-2; 7 nucleotides align to TRBD2. There are 13 residues in the CDR3. CDR1 and CDR2 (germline): MNHEY, SVGEGT. The trim removed 7 bases at V and 7 bases at J, leaving 6 bases unmatched. CDR3 residues: CASTLAANGELFF. The CDR3 coding sequence is TGTGCCAGCACGCTAGCGGCGAACGGGGAGCTGTTTTTT.

The V call is TRBV19, the J call TRBJ2-7; no definite D call. Trimming stripped 9 bases from V and 3 bases from J, with 15 bases between. CDR3 length equals 13 residues. Germline V gives CDR1 LNHDA, CDR2 SQIVND (reference sequence). CDR3 nucleotide sequence: TGTGCCAGCGGCAATGGCAAAAGCTACGAGCAGTACTTC. This encodes CASGNGKSYEQYF.

This clonotype was found many times. This chain links TRBV5-1 with TRBJ2-1; 12 bases agree with TRBD2. The CDR3 is 16 residues long. J gave up 8 bases and V 4 bases, and 10 bases lay outside the gene matches. From germline, CDR1 is SGHRS and CDR2 YFSETQ. The CDR3 loop reads CASSLARLAGVDEQFF. The CDR3 region has the DNA TGCGCCAGCAGCCTGGCCCGACTAGCGGGAGTAGATGAGCAGTTCTTC.

This clonotype was seen ten or more times. The chain is built from TRBV12-3 or TRBV12-4 and TRBJ2-5; 9 positions agree with TRBD2. The junction had 9 bases not matched to a gene; V was cut back by 0 bases and J by 4 bases. CDR3 length equals 17 residues. The CDR3 region is CASSLARSGSGGETQYF. The CDR3 DNA is TGTGCCAGCAGTTTAGCGCGTAGCGGGAGTGGGGGAGAGACCCAGTACTTC.

Concerning this clonotype itself: This sequence is one base from a far larger clone and is likely a read error. The J gene is TRBJ2-5, the V gene TRBV2, with 10 bases lining up with TRBD2. The CDR3 is 13 residues long. Germline V gene lookup returns CDR1 SNHLY and CDR2 FYNNEI. Trimming cost V 10 bases and J 4 bases; bases outside gene matches: 6. The CDR3 spells CATALAGVETQYF. CDR3 bases: TGTGCCACCGCCCTAGCGGGAGTAGAGACCCAGTACTTC.